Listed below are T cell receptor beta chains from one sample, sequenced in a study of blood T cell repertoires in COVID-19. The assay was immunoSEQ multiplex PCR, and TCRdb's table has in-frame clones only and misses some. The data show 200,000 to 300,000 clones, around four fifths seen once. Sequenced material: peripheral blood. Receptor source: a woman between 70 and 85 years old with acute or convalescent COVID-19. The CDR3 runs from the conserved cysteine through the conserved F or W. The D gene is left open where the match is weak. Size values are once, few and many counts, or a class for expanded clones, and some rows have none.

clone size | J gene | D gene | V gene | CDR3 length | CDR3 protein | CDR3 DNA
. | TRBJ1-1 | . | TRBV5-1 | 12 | CASSLGTGEAFF | TGCGCCAGCAGCTTGGGAACAGGGGAAGCTTTCTTT
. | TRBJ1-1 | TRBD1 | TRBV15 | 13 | CATLRDRDTEAFF | TGTGCCACCCTCAGGGACAGGGACACTGAAGCTTTCTTT
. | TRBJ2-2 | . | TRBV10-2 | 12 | CASRFVAGELFF | TGCGCCAGCAGATTTGTCGCCGGGGAGCTGTTTTTT
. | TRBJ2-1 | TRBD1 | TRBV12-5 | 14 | CASGLADRGAEQFF | TGTGCTAGTGGTTTGGCCGACAGGGGGGCTGAGCAGTTCTTC
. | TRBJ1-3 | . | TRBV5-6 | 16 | CASSSRGADSGNTIYF | TGTGCCAGCAGCTCCAGGGGCGCAGACTCTGGAAACACCATATATTTT
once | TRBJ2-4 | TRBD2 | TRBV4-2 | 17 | CASSQDLLSGGAGIQYF | TGTGCCAGCAGCCAAGACCTCCTGAGCGGGGGGGCTGGCATTCAGTACTTC
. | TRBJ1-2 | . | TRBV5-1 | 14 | CASSSLGDNYGYTF | TGCGCCAGCAGCTCCCTAGGAGACAACTATGGCTACACCTTC
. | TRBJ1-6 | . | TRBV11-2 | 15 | CASSLDSQGNSPLHF | TGTGCCAGCAGCTTAGATTCGCAGGGGAATTCACCCCTCCACTTT
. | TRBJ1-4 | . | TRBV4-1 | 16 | CASSQGRRRGNEKLFF | TGCGCCAGCAGCCAAGGTAGACGGCGGGGGAATGAAAAACTGTTTTTT
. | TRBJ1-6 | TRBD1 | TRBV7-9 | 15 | CASRTDRGGFSPLHF | TGTGCCAGCAGAACCGACAGGGGTGGTTTCTCACCCCTCCACTTT
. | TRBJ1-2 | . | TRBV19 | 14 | CASSRVIGSYGYTF | TGTGCCAGTAGTCGGGTTATCGGTAGTTATGGCTACACCTTC
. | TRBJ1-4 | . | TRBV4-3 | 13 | CASSHMSREKLFF | TGCGCCAGCAGCCATATGAGCAGGGAAAAACTGTTTTTT
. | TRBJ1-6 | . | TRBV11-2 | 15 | CASSLAQGLNSPLHF | TGTGCCAGCAGCTTAGCGCAGGGGCTAAATTCACCCCTCCACTTT
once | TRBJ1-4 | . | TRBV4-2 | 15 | CASSQYSRVGEKLFF | TGTGCCAGCAGCCAATATTCACGGGTGGGTGAAAAACTGTTTTTT
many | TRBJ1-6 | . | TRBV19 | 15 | CASSRSGQDNSPLHF | TGTGCCAGTAGTAGATCGGGACAAGATAATTCACCCCTCCACTTT
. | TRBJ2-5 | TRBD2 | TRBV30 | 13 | CAWSASGGLHQYF | TGTGCCTGGAGTGCTAGCGGGGGGCTTCATCAGTACTTC
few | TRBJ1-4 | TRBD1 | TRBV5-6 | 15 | CASSAGTGLNEKLFF | TGTGCCAGCAGCGCTGGGACAGGGCTTAATGAAAAACTGTTTTTT
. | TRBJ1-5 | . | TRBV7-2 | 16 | CASSLAQGRGNQPQHF | TGTGCCAGCAGCTTAGCGCAAGGGAGGGGCAATCAGCCCCAGCATTTT
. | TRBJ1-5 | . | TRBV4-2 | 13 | CASSQAANQPQHF | TGTGCCAGCAGCCAAGCCGCGAATCAGCCCCAGCATTTT
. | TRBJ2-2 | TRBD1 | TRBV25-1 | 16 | CASSEDRTGSSGELFF | TGTGCCAGCAGTGAGGATAGGACAGGGTCATCCGGGGAGCTGTTTTTT
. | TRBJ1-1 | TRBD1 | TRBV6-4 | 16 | CASSDKTGGLFSEAFF | TGTGCCAGCAGTGATAAGACAGGGGGCCTTTTCAGTGAAGCTTTCTTT
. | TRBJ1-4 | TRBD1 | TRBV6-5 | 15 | CASSTSGTANEKLFF | TGTGCCAGCAGTACCTCCGGGACAGCGAATGAAAAACTGTTTTTT
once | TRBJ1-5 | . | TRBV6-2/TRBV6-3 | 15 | CASSYRDILQQPQHF | TGTGCCAGCAGTTACCGGGACATTCTCCAGCAGCCCCAGCATTTT
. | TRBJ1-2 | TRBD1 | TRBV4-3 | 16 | CASSPNDRVGDYGYTF | TGCGCCAGCAGCCCTAACGACAGGGTCGGGGACTATGGCTACACCTTC
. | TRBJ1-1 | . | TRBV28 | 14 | CASSSPSGRGEAFF | TGTGCCAGCAGTTCTCCCTCCGGCCGGGGTGAAGCTTTCTTT
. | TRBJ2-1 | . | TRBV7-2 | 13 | CASLSLVVSEQFF | TGTGCCAGCTTGTCCCTAGTGGTATCTGAGCAGTTCTTC
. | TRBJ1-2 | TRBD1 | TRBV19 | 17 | CASTPQGQEIANYGYTF | TGTGCCAGTACCCCCCAGGGACAGGAAATAGCGAACTATGGCTACACCTTC
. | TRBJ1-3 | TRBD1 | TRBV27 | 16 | CASSSPGTGTGNTIYF | TGTGCCAGCAGTTCCCCCGGGACAGGCACTGGAAACACCATATATTTT
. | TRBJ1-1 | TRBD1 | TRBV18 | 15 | CASSPRGQGAGEAFF | TGTGCCAGCTCACCCCGAGGACAGGGGGCTGGTGAAGCTTTCTTT
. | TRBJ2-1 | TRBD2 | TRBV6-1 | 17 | CASSEGGGLAVTNEQFF | TGTGCCAGCAGTGAAGGGGGGGGACTAGCGGTGACAAATGAGCAGTTCTTC
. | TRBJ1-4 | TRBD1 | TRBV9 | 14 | CASSAGDRTFKLFF | TGTGCCAGCAGCGCGGGGGACAGGACGTTTAAGCTGTTTTTT
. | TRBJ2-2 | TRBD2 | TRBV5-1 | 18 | CASSLGSGGRRNTGELFF | TGCGCCAGCAGCTTGGGTAGCGGGGGGCGAAGAAACACCGGGGAGCTGTTTTTT
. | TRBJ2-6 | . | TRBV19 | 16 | CASSSGLLAGANVLTF | TGTGCCAGTAGTTCCGGACTTCTGGCTGGGGCCAACGTCCTGACTTTC
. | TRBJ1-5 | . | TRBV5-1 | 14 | CASRGSYSNQPQHF | TGCGCCAGCCGCGGGAGTTATAGCAATCAGCCCCAGCATTTT
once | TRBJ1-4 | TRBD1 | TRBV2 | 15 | CASGTGGLANEKLFF | TGTGCCAGTGGTACAGGGGGCCTTGCTAATGAAAAACTGTTTTTT
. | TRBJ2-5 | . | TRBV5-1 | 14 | CASSLEGIQETQYF | TGCGCCAGCAGCTTGGAGGGGATTCAGGAGACCCAGTACTTC
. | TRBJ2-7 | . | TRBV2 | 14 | CASSERQGFFEQYF | TGTGCCAGCAGTGAACGGCAGGGTTTTTTCGAGCAGTACTTC
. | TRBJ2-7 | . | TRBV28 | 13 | CASNSQNTYEQYF | TGTGCCAGCAACAGCCAGAATACCTACGAGCAGTACTTC
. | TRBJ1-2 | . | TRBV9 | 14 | CASSTTGANYGYTF | TGTGCCAGCAGCACTACAGGAGCGAACTATGGCTACACCTTC
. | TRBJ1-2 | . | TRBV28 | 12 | CASSPTGYGYTF | TGTGCCAGCAGTCCCACAGGGTATGGCTACACCTTC
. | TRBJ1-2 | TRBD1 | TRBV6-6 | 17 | CASSQESQGATNYGYTF | TGTGCCAGCAGTCAGGAGTCACAGGGGGCAACGAACTATGGCTACACCTTC
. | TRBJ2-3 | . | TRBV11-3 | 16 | CASSFRTPSGTDTQYF | TGTGCCAGCAGCTTCCGAACCCCTAGCGGCACAGATACGCAGTATTTT
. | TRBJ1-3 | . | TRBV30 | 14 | CAWSRGFSGNTIYF | TGTGCCTGGAGTAGAGGGTTCTCTGGAAACACCATATATTTT
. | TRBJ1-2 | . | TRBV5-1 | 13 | CASSLGTVYGYTF | TGCGCCAGCAGCTTGGGGACAGTCTATGGCTACACCTTC
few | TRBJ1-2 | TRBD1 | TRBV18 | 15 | CASSPLTGQGAGYTF | TGTGCCAGCTCACCACTGACGGGACAGGGGGCTGGCTACACCTTC
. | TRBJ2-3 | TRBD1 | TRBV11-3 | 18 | CASSFGQGTSLSTDTQYF | TGTGCCAGCAGCTTCGGACAGGGGACTTCGTTGAGCACAGATACGCAGTATTTT
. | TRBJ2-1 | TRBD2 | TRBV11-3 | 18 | CASSRSQLATVSYNEQFF | TGTGCCAGCAGCCGAAGTCAACTAGCGACCGTCTCCTACAATGAGCAGTTCTTC
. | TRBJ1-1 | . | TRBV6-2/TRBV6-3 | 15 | CASSYSRGGQTEAFF | TGTGCCAGCAGTTACTCTCGGGGAGGTCAGACTGAAGCTTTCTTT
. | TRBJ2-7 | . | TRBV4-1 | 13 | CASSQDRGYEQYF | TGCGCCAGCAGCCAAGACAGGGGTTACGAGCAGTACTTC
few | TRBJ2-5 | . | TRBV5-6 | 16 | CASSPGLWTAQETQYF | TGTGCCAGCAGCCCGGGTTTATGGACAGCCCAAGAGACCCAGTACTTC
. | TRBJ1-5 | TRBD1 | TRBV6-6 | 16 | CASNKRDRVVWPPQHF | TGTGCCAGCAACAAGAGGGACAGGGTGGTTTGGCCGCCCCAGCATTTT
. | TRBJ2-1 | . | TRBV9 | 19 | CASSVRSGASAALGDEQFF | TGTGCCAGCAGCGTTCGGTCAGGGGCCAGCGCAGCTCTAGGCGATGAGCAGTTCTTC
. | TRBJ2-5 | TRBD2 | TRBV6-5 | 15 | CASSSQMGGLETQYF | TGTGCCAGCAGCTCTCAAATGGGGGGGTTGGAGACCCAGTACTTC